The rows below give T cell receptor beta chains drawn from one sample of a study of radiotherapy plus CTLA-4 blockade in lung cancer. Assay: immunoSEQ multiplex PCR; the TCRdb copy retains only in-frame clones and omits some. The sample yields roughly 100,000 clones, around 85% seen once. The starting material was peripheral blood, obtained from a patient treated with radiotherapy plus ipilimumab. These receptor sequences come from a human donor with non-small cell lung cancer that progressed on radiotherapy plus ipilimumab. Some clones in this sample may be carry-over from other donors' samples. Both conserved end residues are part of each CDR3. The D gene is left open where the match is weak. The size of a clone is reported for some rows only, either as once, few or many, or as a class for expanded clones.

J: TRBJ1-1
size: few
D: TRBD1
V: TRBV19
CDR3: CASSTSDRAITEAFF
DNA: TGTGCCAGTAGTACCTCCGACAGGGCCATCACTGAAGCTTTCTTT

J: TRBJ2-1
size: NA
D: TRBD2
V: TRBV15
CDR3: CATSSPSKTSGGGYYNEQFF
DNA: TGTGCCACCAGCAGCCCCTCGAAGACTAGCGGGGGTGGCTACTACAATGAGCAGTTCTTC

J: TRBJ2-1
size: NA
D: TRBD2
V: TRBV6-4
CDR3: CASSGTSGGNEQFF
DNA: TGTGCCAGCAGTGGGACTAGCGGGGGCAATGAGCAGTTCTTC

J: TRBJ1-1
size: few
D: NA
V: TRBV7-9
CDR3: CASSQRHTEAFF
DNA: TGTGCCAGCAGCCAGAGACACACTGAAGCTTTCTTT

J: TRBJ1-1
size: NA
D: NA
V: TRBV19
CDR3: CASSSRTFDLGTEAFF
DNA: TGTGCCAGTAGTTCCAGGACGTTTGACTTGGGCACTGAAGCTTTCTTT

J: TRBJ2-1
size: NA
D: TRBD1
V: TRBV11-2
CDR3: CASSHPLNRGPQSYNEQFF
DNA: TGTGCCAGCAGCCATCCCTTAAACAGGGGCCCTCAATCCTACAATGAGCAGTTCTTC

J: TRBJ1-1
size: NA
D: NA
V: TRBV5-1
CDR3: CASSLVAGPLGNTEAFF
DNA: TGCGCCAGCAGCTTGGTGGCGGGGCCTTTGGGGAACACTGAAGCTTTCTTT

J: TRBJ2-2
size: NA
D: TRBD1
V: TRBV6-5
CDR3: CASSYSGTGSPGELFF
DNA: TGTGCCAGCAGTTACTCCGGGACAGGGAGTCCCGGGGAGCTGTTTTTT

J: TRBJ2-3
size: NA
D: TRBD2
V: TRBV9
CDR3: CASSATLAGASFSTDTQYF
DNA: TGTGCCAGCAGCGCCACACTAGCGGGGGCCAGCTTTAGCACAGATACGCAGTATTTT

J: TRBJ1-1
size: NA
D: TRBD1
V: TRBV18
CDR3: CASSPRDRGGITEAFF
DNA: TGTGCCAGCTCACCAAGGGACAGGGGGGGAATCACTGAAGCTTTCTTT

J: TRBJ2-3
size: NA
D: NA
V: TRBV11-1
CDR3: CASSPRGDTQYF
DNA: TGTGCCAGCAGCCCCCGTGGAGATACGCAGTATTTT

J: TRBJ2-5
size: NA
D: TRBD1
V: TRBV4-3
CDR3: CASSRTGYADQETQYF
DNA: TGCGCCAGCAGTCGGACAGGGTACGCGGACCAAGAGACCCAGTACTTC

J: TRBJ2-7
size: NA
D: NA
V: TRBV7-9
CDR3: CASSPLATIHEQYF
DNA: TGTGCCAGCAGCCCGCTAGCGACGATTCACGAGCAGTACTTC

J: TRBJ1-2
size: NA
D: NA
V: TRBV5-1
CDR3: CASSLATGNYGYTF
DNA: TGCGCCAGCAGCTTGGCCACAGGAAACTATGGCTACACCTTC

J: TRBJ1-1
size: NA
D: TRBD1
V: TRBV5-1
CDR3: CATRDQGGTEAFF
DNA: TGCGCCACCCGGGACCAGGGGGGCACTGAAGCTTTCTTT

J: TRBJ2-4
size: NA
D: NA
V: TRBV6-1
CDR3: CASGERAGGGRNIQYF
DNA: TGTGCCAGCGGTGAACGGGCAGGGGGCGGGAGAAACATTCAGTACTTC

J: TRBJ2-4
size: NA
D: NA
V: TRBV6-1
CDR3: CASSESGEGNIQYF
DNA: TGTGCCAGCAGTGAATCAGGGGAGGGGAACATTCAGTACTTC

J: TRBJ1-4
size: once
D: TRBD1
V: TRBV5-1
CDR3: CASSGGTDATNEKLFF
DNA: TGCGCCAGCAGCGGGGGGACAGACGCAACTAATGAAAAACTGTTTTTT

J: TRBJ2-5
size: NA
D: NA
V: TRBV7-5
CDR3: CVRSRGTGCPFQETQYF
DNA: TGTGTCAGAAGCCGAGGGACAGGGTGCCCCTTCCAAGAGACCCAGTACTTC

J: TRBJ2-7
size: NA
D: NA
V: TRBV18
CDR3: CASSPVRVLKYEQYF
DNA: TGTGCCAGCTCACCAGTGCGAGTACTTAAATACGAGCAGTACTTC

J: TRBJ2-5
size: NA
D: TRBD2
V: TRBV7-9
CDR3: CASSLSLAGEGETQYF
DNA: TGTGCCAGCAGCTTAAGTCTAGCGGGGGAAGGAGAGACCCAGTACTTC

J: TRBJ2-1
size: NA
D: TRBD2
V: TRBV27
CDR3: CASSLTSGGSPYNEQFF
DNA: TGTGCCAGCAGTTTGACTAGCGGGGGTTCCCCCTACAATGAGCAGTTCTTC

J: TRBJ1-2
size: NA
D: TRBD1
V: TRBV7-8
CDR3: CASSSGQDYGYTF
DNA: TGTGCCAGCAGCTCGGGACAGGATTATGGCTACACCTTC

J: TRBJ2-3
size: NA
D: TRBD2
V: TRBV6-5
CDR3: CASSASGGFTQYF
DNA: TGTGCCAGCAGCGCTAGCGGGGGGTTTACGCAGTATTTT

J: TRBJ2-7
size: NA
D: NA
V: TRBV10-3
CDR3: CAISESLLYEQYF
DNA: TGTGCCATCAGTGAGTCTCTTCTATACGAGCAGTACTTC

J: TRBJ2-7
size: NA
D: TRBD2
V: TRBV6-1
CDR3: CASRLAGGLAYEQYF
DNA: TGTGCCAGCAGGTTAGCGGGGGGATTGGCCTACGAGCAGTACTTC

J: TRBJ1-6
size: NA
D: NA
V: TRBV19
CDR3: CASSIGSTSSYNSPLHF
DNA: TGTGCCAGTAGTATAGGGAGCACGAGCTCCTATAATTCACCCCTCCACTTT

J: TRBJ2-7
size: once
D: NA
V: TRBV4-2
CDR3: CASSQDLGYPSYEQYF
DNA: TGTGCCAGCAGCCAAGATTTAGGGTATCCCTCCTACGAGCAGTACTTC

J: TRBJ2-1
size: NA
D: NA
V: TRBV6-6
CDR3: CASSYSPWSNEQFF
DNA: TGTGCCAGCAGTTACTCACCCTGGTCCAATGAGCAGTTCTTC

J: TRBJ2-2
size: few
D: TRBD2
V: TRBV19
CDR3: CASSPLPLAGGGGELFF
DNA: TGTGCCAGTAGTCCCCTCCCACTAGCGGGGGGAGGCGGGGAGCTGTTTTTT

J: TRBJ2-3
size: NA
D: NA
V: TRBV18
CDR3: CASSPIRGPTDTQYF
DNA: TGTGCCAGCTCACCAATCCGCGGGCCAACAGATACGCAGTATTTT

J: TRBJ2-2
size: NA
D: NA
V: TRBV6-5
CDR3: CASSYSTVNTGELFF
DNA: TGTGCCAGCAGTTACTCGACAGTAAACACCGGGGAGCTGTTTTTT

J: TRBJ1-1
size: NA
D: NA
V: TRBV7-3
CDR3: CASSLGPRVGAFF
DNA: TGTGCCAGCAGCTTAGGTCCCCGTGTGGGGGCTTTCTTT

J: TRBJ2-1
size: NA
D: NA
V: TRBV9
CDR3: CASNEGGNSYNEQFF
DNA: TGTGCCAGCAATGAGGGGGGAAACTCGTACAATGAGCAGTTCTTC

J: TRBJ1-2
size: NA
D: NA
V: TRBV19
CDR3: CASDPGSNYGYTF
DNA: TGTGCCAGCGACCCAGGTTCTAACTATGGCTACACCTTC

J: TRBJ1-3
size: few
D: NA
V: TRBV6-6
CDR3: CASSYQSSGNTIYF
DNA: TGTGCCAGCAGTTATCAAAGCTCTGGAAACACCATATATTTT

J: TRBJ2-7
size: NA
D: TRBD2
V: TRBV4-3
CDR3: CASSQDRGLGYEQYF
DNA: TGCGCCAGCAGCCAAGATAGGGGACTAGGTTACGAGCAGTACTTC

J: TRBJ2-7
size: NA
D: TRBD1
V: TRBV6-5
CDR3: CASSSTGQGYYEQYF
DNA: TGTGCCAGCAGTTCAACGGGACAGGGATACTACGAGCAGTACTTC

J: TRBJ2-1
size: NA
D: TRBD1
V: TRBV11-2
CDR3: CASSGSRDRNYNEQFF
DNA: TGTGCCAGCAGCGGGTCGAGGGACAGGAATTACAATGAGCAGTTCTTC

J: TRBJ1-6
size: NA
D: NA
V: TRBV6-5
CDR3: CASGLGGHRPSLHF
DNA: TGTGCCAGCGGACTTGGGGGACACCGCCCATCCCTCCACTTT